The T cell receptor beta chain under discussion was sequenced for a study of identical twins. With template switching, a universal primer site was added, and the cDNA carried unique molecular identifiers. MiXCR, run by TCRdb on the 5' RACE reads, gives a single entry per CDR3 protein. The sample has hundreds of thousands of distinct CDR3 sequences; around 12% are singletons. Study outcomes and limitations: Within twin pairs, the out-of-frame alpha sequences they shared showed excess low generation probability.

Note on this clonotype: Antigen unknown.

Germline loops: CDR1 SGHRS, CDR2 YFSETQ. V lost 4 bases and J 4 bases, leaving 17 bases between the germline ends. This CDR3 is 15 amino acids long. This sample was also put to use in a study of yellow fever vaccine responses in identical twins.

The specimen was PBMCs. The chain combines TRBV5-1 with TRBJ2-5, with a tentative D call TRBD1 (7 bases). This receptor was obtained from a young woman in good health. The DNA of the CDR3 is TGCGCCAGCAGCCTGGAGGGACAGTTAGGAGAGACCCAGTACTTC. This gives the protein CASSLEGQLGETQYF. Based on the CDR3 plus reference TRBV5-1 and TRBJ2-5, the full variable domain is KAGVTQTPRYLIKTRGQQVTLSCSPISGHRSVSWYQQTPGQGLQFLFEYFSETQRNKGNFPGRFSGRQFSNSRSEMNVSTLELGDSALYLCASSLEGQLGETQYFGPGTRLLVL.